Below are 10 T cell receptor beta chains sequenced from a single sample in a study of T cells in tumors after PD-1 blockade. Using immunoSEQ multiplex PCR, the repertoire was profiled, and TCRdb retains in-frame clones only, with some absent. This table has 45,000 or so clones, roughly 84% appearing once. Sequences were derived from PBMCs, sampled before anti-PD-1 therapy. The receptors were gathered from a human donor with advanced basal cell or squamous cell carcinoma (not recorded which).

The sample holds a few counts of this clone. The chain joins TRBV24-1 to TRBJ2-7, with D perhaps TRBD1 (6 bases). The CDR3 has 14 amino acids. Germline lookup yields CDR1 KGHDR and CDR2 SFDVKD. The V end lost 4 bases, the J end lost 5 bases, and 14 bases lay between the germline ends. The CDR3 DNA follows: TGTGCCACCAGTGAAGGGCAGGGGTTCAACGAGCAGTACTTC. Its translation: CATSEGQGFNEQYF.

The V call is TRBV20-1, the J call TRBJ1-1; maybe TRBD1 (5 bases). V shed 3 bases and J shed 0 bases, with 8 bases lying between them. Germline V gene sequence: CDR1 DFQATT, CDR2 SNEGSKA (reference sequence). The CDR3 extends over 13 amino acids. CDR3 protein: CSASQGLNTEAFF. The DNA of the CDR3 is TGCAGTGCTAGTCAGGGTTTGAACACTGAAGCTTTCTTT.

CDR3 amino acids: CASSQGPGGTQYF. The CDR3 nucleotides are TGTGCCAGCAGCCAAGGGCCCGGGGGGACCCAGTACTTC. V usage is TRBV3-1 (or the pseudogene TRBV3-2) and J usage is TRBJ2-5, with a possible D match to TRBD2 (6 bases). Trimming left V 1 base short and J 7 bases short, with 10 bases between. Looked up from germline, CDR1 is LGHDT and CDR2 is YNNKEL (reference sequence). This CDR3 comprises 13 residues.

The V and J genes are TRBV6-2 or TRBV6-3 and TRBJ2-7; the D is unclear. CDR3 size: 14 residues. Germline values: CDR1 MNHEY, CDR2 SVGEGT. V dropped 6 bases and J dropped 6 bases, with 18 bases sitting between them. Written as DNA, the CDR3 is TGTGCCAGCAGCCTACCCCCGACTCCTCTCGAGCAGTACTTC. This sequence encodes CASSLPPTPLEQYF.

The rearrangement joins TRBV12-3 or TRBV12-4 to TRBJ1-2; 7 bases line up with TRBD1. The CDR3 spans 13 residues. Losses at the gene ends were 3 bases for V and 7 bases for J; bases not matched to a gene: 5. This chain's CDR3 is CASSFEGAIGYTF. The CDR3 DNA reads TGTGCCAGCAGTTTTGAGGGGGCAATTGGCTACACCTTC.

The J gene is TRBJ2-7, the V gene TRBV24-1; 7 bases agree with TRBD1. V gave up 7 bases and J gave up 0 bases; unmatched junction bases: 5. Per germline, CDR1 KGHDR and CDR2 SFDVKD. The CDR3 has 14 amino acids. The CDR3 sequence is CATRNRTGSYEQYF. Here the CDR3 DNA reads TGTGCCACCAGAAATAGGACAGGCTCCTACGAGCAGTACTTC.

The CDR3, as DNA: TGTGCCACCAGCAGAGGGGGACAGGCGGGCACAGATACGCAGTATTTT. The encoded protein is CATSRGGQAGTDTQYF. The chain joins TRBV15 to TRBJ2-3; 8 bases agree with TRBD1. CDR1 and CDR2 from the germline V gene are LNHNV and YYDKDF (reference sequence). The trim removed 1 base at V and 1 base at J, leaving 4 bases unmatched. The CDR3 covers 16 residues.

The rearrangement joins TRBV2 to TRBJ1-1, with no clear D. CDR3 length equals 15 residues. The V and J ends lost 8 bases and 0 bases respectively, with 16 bases between them. Germline values: CDR1 SNHLY, CDR2 FYNNEI. CDR3 sequence reads: CASRAEVGLNTEAFF. In DNA form, the CDR3 reads TGTGCCAGCCGAGCTGAAGTAGGATTGAACACTGAAGCTTTCTTT. Together with reference TRBV2 and TRBJ1-1, the CDR3 gives the full variable domain: EPEVTQTPSHQVTQMGQEVILRCVPISNHLYFYWYRQILGQKVEFLVSFYNNEISEKSEIFDDQFSVERPDGSNFTLKIRSTKLEDSAMYFCASRAEVGLNTEAFFGQGTRLTVV.

The rearrangement joins TRBV4-1 to TRBJ1-2; D not resolved. V was cut by 1 base and J by 3 bases, with 12 bases left in between. This CDR3 has 15 amino acids. CDR1 is MGHRA, CDR2 YSYEKL, per germline. The CDR3 DNA is TGCGCCAGCAGCCAAGGCGTTCAGAAGGACTATGGCTACACCTTC. Translating gives CASSQGVQKDYGYTF.

The rearrangement links TRBV7-3 to TRBJ1-1; D unresolved. Trimming shortened V by 4 bases and J by 6 bases, and 6 bases separated the two germline ends. The CDR3 runs to 11 residues. Germline-derived CDR1 and CDR2 are SGHTA and FQGTGA. This CDR3 reads CASSSGSEAFF. The CDR3 nucleotides are TGTGCCAGCAGCTCGGGGTCTGAAGCTTTCTTT.